The clone carrying this TCR beta chain was observed a few times. The source of the sample is a study of OX40 agonist ivuxolimab in advanced cancers. Study-wide context: The study enrolled dose-escalation patients with hepatocellular carcinoma, melanoma, renal cell or head and neck cancer. The group had a mean age of around 60 years, ranged from roughly 20 to 79, and was 80% to 90% male.

Clones were read by immunoSEQ multiplex PCR, and TCRdb kept only the in-frame ones, dropping some. The table has fewer than 85,000 clones, around four fifths seen once. The source is an adult with an advanced solid tumor such as melanoma, head and neck, liver or kidney cancer. The sample consisted of CD4+ or CD8+ T cells sorted from blood, taken in a trial of the OX40 agonist ivuxolimab.

CDR3 nucleotides: TGTGCCAGCCAGGATTCCACTGAAGCTTTCTTT. Amino acid sequence: CASQDSTEAFF. The V and J genes are TRBV7-9 and TRBJ1-1; no clear D gene. The CDR3 length is 11 residues. The V gene lost 8 bases and the J gene lost 4 bases, with 8 bases spanning the gap. The germline gives CDR1 SEHNR, CDR2 FQNEAQ (reference sequence).